The entry that follows covers one T cell receptor beta chain sequence. What antigen it recognizes has not been identified. Per-base qualities were not stored, and no clone one base away is much larger. The junction shows trimming of 4 bases on V and 4 bases on J, plus 5 bases between the germline ends. Inclusive of the bounding cysteine and phenylalanine, the CDR3 is 11 residues long. This entry keeps only the CDR3 DNA: 33 bases, framed from base 1. In the germline V gene, CDR1 corresponds to SQVTM and CDR2 to ANQGSEA. This sample was included in a study of cytomegalovirus exposure and HLA in healthy donors (dated by TCRdb to the late 2010s). With respect to the entire study: In an earlier analysis of 450 to 750 of the donors, 276 Gb of sequence data and approximately 100 million unique TCR beta sequences from roughly 180 million T cells were reported. Around 320 gigabases of sequencing data and roughly 90 million unique TCR sequences were included in an early release covering about 620 HLA-typed donors. Of the roughly 400 genotyped donors, less than 90% were placed in the genetic ancestry cluster associated with self-reported Caucasian donors. The study was designed to test whether signatures of past pathogen exposure could be identified by cataloging public T cell receptors. The T cell repertoires of some 700 subjects were profiled by immunosequencing and related to cytomegalovirus serostatus. Along with the approximately 650-subject first cohort, a separate validation cohort of over 90 different subjects was used. To predict cytomegalovirus infection status, the study brought together high-throughput TCR immunosequencing, statistical association of individual TCRs with disease status, and machine learning. To study patterns of TCR occurrence, a later analysis re-analyzed previously published TCR beta repertoires from several hundred donors and added high-resolution HLA genotyping. Rather than drawing on any new phenotypic data, the later analysis identified candidate immune exposures from TCR beta sequences and the way those sequences occurred across donors. In an earlier analysis of a few hundred of the donors, high-throughput TCR beta sequencing was used to judge whether each TCR beta V gene segment behaved as functional or pseudogenic. Donor age, sex, ethnicity and CMV serostatus were compiled alongside the repertoire data. A later genetic analysis used genome-wide SNP genotypes for about 60% of the roughly 700 donors, treating that subset as a discovery cohort. All discovery cohort repertoires had been generated using a single sequencing platform. HLA typing included class I and class II loci at four-digit resolution. Typing coverage varied by locus: roughly 629-630 donors for A, B, C, DRB1 and DQB1; around 560 for DQA1; nearly 610 for DPA1; roughly 470 for DPB1. Several DR-DQ haplotypes were handled as single units for association and clustering because linkage in the cohort was strong. Across approximately 420 genotyped donors of the cohort, an average of 235,054 unique TCR beta nucleotide sequences per donor were sequenced, and approximately 17% of those sequences were non-productive. The full study reports these points: Because counts were too low, about 15 rarely observed V segments, including chromosome 9 orphons, were left out of the earlier analysis of roughly 600 of the donors. Presence/absence analyses assumed roughly uniform sequencing depth across donors, an assumption that may not hold. Across donors, most TCR sequences were observed very rarely, whereas some public TCRs were present in many individuals. In a later analysis, 16,951 TCR beta sequences were associated with specific HLA alleles at a false discovery rate of 0.05. A later genetic analysis reported fewer N-insertions in productive TCRs among donors in an Asian-associated ancestry cluster than the approximately 670-donor mean. Most CMV-associated TCR beta chains appeared to be HLA-restricted in a later analysis, and the HLA associations seemed to be driven largely by CMV exposure. In both the original and validation cohorts, the classifier was reported to diagnose cytomegalovirus status with high specificity and sensitivity. V-gene and J-gene trimming of TCR beta chains was associated with a missense DCLRE1C variant in a later genetic analysis, and the association was replicated in an independent cohort. This cohort had only TCR beta chains sequenced, and the lack of alpha or paired-chain data limited which features could be detected. Strong co-occurrence of HLA alleles, especially DR and DQ, made assigning TCR associations to individual alleles difficult. A further reported finding was that TCR beta sequences accurately predicted the HLA-A and HLA-B alleles for most subjects in the first cohort. Immune exposure information for the cohort was limited to CMV serostatus. In a later analysis, HLA-associated TCR beta chains showed more clonal expansion and lower generation probabilities than non-associated chains that were equally common. Because HLA typing was missing for some donors at each locus, association tests included only the typed subset. In a later analysis, TCR association rates were found to vary across HLA loci, with the most associated TCRs seen for DRB1 alleles and the fewest for HLA-C alleles. Broadly in line with IMGT annotations, most TCR beta V segments showed up in productive rearrangements about 87% or about 30% of the time in an earlier analysis of 587 of the donors. Correlated functional status among segregating V segments might be attributable to linkage disequilibrium, but an unknown experimental factor could not be ruled out. A group of highly shared sequence variants was considered likely to be a technical artifact of the sequencing pipeline. Some IMGT-functional V segments, including TRBV6-2 and TRBV6-3, could not be distinguished by the 87-base-pair reads and were therefore excluded. In a later analysis, several top co-occurrence clusters were reported to appear linked to parvovirus B19, influenza, CMV and Epstein-Barr virus. In vitro tests confirmed that a few of the cytomegalovirus-associated TCR beta chains recognize cytomegalovirus antigens. The study gave a list of 150 to 200 TCR beta chains associated with cytomegalovirus. The authors suggested that the approach could potentially be extended to other disease states and immunological phenotypes.

The cohort comprised several hundred healthy bone marrow donors. All cohort members were sampled while nominally healthy, although unrecorded immune exposures were likely present. The donor was CMV seropositive and was included in the group of 250 to 300 seropositive cohort members. A peripheral blood sample was provided by each donor, and peripheral blood mononuclear cells were used for TCR beta sequencing. Genomic DNA was extracted from the blood cell samples with the Qiagen DNeasy Blood Extraction Kit. The library was obtained by the immunoSEQ multiplex PCR assay. For the multiplex PCR, a mixture combining 60 forward primers for TCR Vbeta segments and 13 reverse primers for TCR Jbeta segments was used. The CDR3 region of rearranged TCR beta genes was amplified from genomic DNA with a multiplex PCR assay. On the Illumina HiSeq System, the amplified TCR beta libraries were sequenced as 87-base-pair reads. Per the original workflow: Across the 666 repertoires, a later analysis counted some 81 million unique TCR beta chains, some 11 million of which were shared by at least two donors. A nearest-neighbor algorithm error-corrected the raw reads and collapsed the reads into unique sequences, merging closely related sequences to remove PCR and sequencing errors. Alignment of CDR3 sequences to IMGT reference sequences was used to assign V, D and J gene segments. For a sequence to be retained, a match of at least six nucleotides was required to both a V gene segment and a J gene segment. Rearrangements were called productive when the CDR3 lacked stop codons and stayed in frame with V and J; all others were non-productive. Following IMGT convention, CDR3 was defined as the stretch from the second conserved V-encoded cysteine to the conserved J-encoded phenylalanine. The earlier analysis of about 500 of the donors excluded sequences that lacked an unambiguous match to a single V gene segment. In an earlier analysis of 587 of the donors, a V segment was called functional when productive rearrangements were above 56.7%, and segregating when the standard deviation between donors exceeded 5%. A statistical classification framework was built to diagnose cytomegalovirus status from the catalog of TCR beta chain sequences. In a later analysis, V and J genes were assigned by comparing TCR nucleotide sequences against IMGT/GENE-DB human TR gene sequences. A later analysis assigned CDR3 sequences and most-parsimonious VDJ recombination scenarios with the TCRdist pipeline. In a later analysis, each TCR beta chain was defined by its CDR3 amino acid sequence together with its V-gene family, and reads without a unique V-gene family were excluded. As a way to deal with suspected cross-contamination and a sequencing artifact, a later analysis dropped 640 or so nucleotide sequences that were highly shared and had low generation probability. In a later analysis, a clonal expansion index for each public chain was calculated from normalized within-repertoire ranks of inferred template counts. Generation probabilities in a later analysis came from a VDJ recombination model fitted to out-of-frame rearrangements, and those results were checked against IGoR. Hypergeometric tests were used in a later analysis to score TCR-TCR, TCR-HLA and TCR-CMV co-occurrence, with a repertoire-size bias correction applied to the TCR pairs. False discovery rates were estimated in a later analysis by permuting HLA or CMV assignments 20 times. A later analysis grouped co-occurring TCRs with DBSCAN, adding TCRdist sequence similarity when clustering within HLA-allele-positive subsets. Repertoires with fewer than 30,000 or more than 120,000 public chains were left out of co-occurrence clustering, as were several repertoires with anomalous nucleotide sharing. Held by TCRdb, this immuneACCESS table contains in-frame sequences only and omits some clones. Under half of the omission traces to an unresolved V gene where checked; the cause of the rest is unknown. That table furnishes V, J and clone size, whereas the DNA furnished D and trimming. In this sample the table shows some 81,000 clones, 73% of which occur a single time. Roughly 16% of the sample is held by the ten biggest clonotypes.

This TCR came from a woman in her thirties or forties in good health and CMV-seropositive. What was sequenced was PBMCs. The V and J segments used are TRBV29-1 and TRBJ1-3; the D gene remains uncertain. The DNA is as follows: TGCAGCGTTGGAGGCGGAAACACCATATATTTT. This gives the protein CSVGGGNTIYF.